Listed below are T cell receptor beta chains from one sample, sequenced in a study of shared clonotypes between healthy human individuals. This table comes from immunoSEQ multiplex PCR, and its TCRdb copy is limited to in-frame clones, with some not included. The sample lists 950,000 to 1,100,000 clones; 65% to 80% were seen once. Sequences were obtained from memory CD4+ T cells sorted from blood. The receptors were gathered from a man between 18 and 29 years old in good health. Both conserved end residues are part of each CDR3. D genes are given only for firm matches. Clone size is stated in some rows and not others, as once, few, many or a class when expanded.

j_call clone_size v_call d_call cdr3_nt cdr3_aa
TRBJ2-1 once TRBV2 TRBD2 TGTGCCAGCAGGACCGGGGGGTATGGCTACAATGAACAGTTCTTC CASRTGGYGYNEQFF
TRBJ2-5 few TRBV5-1 TRBD1 TGCGCCAGCAGCTTGGCGGTGGGACAGGGCGAGACCCAGTACTTC CASSLAVGQGETQYF
TRBJ2-1 - TRBV15 TRBD2 TGTGCCACCTCCTTGTCAGGGGGACTAGCGGTATATGAGCAGTTCTTC CATSLSGGLAVYEQFF
TRBJ2-1 - TRBV7-7 TRBD2 TGTGCTAGCAGCTTAGGCGGGAGTACGGGCTCCTACAATGAGCAGTTCTTC CASSLGGSTGSYNEQFF
TRBJ2-7 - TRBV7-8 - TGTGCCAGCAGCCCTCTAGCGATAACCTACGAGCAGTACTTC CASSPLAITYEQYF
TRBJ2-7 - TRBV4-3 - TGCGCCAGCAGCCAGGACGACGGGCCCTACGAGCAGTACTTC CASSQDDGPYEQYF
TRBJ1-1 many TRBV11-3 - TGTGCCAGCAGCCGCCGGGAGGACACTGAAGCTTTCTTT CASSRREDTEAFF
TRBJ1-5 - TRBV19 TRBD1 TGTGCCAGTAGTAAGACAGGGAGCAATCAGCCCCAGCATTTT CASSKTGSNQPQHF
TRBJ1-2 once TRBV5-4 - TGTGCCAGCAGCTTGGAGGCGCGTGGCTACACCTTC CASSLEARGYTF
TRBJ2-5 - TRBV28 - TGTGCCAGCATCTCCCCGGGGGAAGGAGAGACCCAGTACTTC CASISPGEGETQYF
TRBJ2-7 - TRBV9 TRBD1 TGTGCCAGCAGCCCCGGGACAGGGGGCGGGGACGGGTACTTC CASSPGTGGGDGYF
TRBJ2-7 - TRBV18 - TGTGCCAGCTCACTTATACGGGGGTCGAGGGAGCAGTACTTC CASSLIRGSREQYF
TRBJ2-7 - TRBV28 - TGTGCCAGCAGTTCCCCGGGATGGAAGGGCGAGCAGTACTTC CASSSPGWKGEQYF
TRBJ1-5 - TRBV19 TRBD1 TGTGCCAGTAGTCCCGGGACAGGGGGCAATCAGCCCCAGCATTTT CASSPGTGGNQPQHF
TRBJ2-1 - TRBV4-2 TRBD2 TGTGCCAGCAGCCAAGAGGGACTAGCGGGAGGAAATGAGCAGTTCTTC CASSQEGLAGGNEQFF
TRBJ1-4 - TRBV7-9 - TGTGCCAGCAGCTTATACGGTTTTGATGAAAAACTGTTTTTT CASSLYGFDEKLFF
TRBJ2-1 - TRBV5-3 TRBD2 TGTGCCAGAAGCTCACTAGCGGGGGGGCCTGATGAGCAGTTCTTC CARSSLAGGPDEQFF
TRBJ1-2 - TRBV9 - TGTGCCAGCAGCGTGGACAGTTTCTATGGCTACACCTTC CASSVDSFYGYTF
TRBJ1-1 once TRBV27 TRBD1 TGTGCCAGCAGGCGGACAGGGATTGGCACTGAAGCTTTCTTT CASRRTGIGTEAFF
TRBJ2-2 - TRBV15 TRBD2 TGTGCCACCAGCAGCGTACTAGCGGGGGGATCCGGGGAGCTGTTTTTT CATSSVLAGGSGELFF
TRBJ2-5 few TRBV10-1 - TGCGCCAGCAGTGCGATTCCCCGGGACCCCTCCGGGGAGACCCAGTACTTC CASSAIPRDPSGETQYF
TRBJ2-3 - TRBV6-4 TRBD2 TGTGCCAGCAGTGACTCCGGGGGGGCCCACCCAGATACGCAGTATTTT CASSDSGGAHPDTQYF
TRBJ1-1 - TRBV6-6 - TGTGCCTCAATCGGGGGGGTGAACACTGAAGCTTTCTTT CASIGGVNTEAFF
TRBJ1-6 - TRBV19 TRBD1 TGTGCCACGACAGGGGGGGATAATTCACCCCTCCACTTT CATTGGDNSPLHF
TRBJ2-5 - TRBV5-1 - TGCGCCAGCAGCCCCCGGACTGAAGAGACCCAGTACTTC CASSPRTEETQYF
TRBJ1-5 - TRBV2 - TGTGCCAGCAGTGGGATGACAGGAATTAGCAATCAGCCCCAGCATTTT CASSGMTGISNQPQHF
TRBJ2-3 once TRBV7-9 TRBD2 TGTGCCAGCAGCGATAGCGGGGGGGCCAAGTCAGATACGCAGTATTTT CASSDSGGAKSDTQYF
TRBJ2-3 - TRBV5-4 - TGTGCCAGCAGGCTGGTTAGCGGCACAGATACGCAGTATTTT CASRLVSGTDTQYF
TRBJ1-1 - TRBV28 - TGTGCCAGCAGTTTACAACAGGGGAACACTGAAGCTTTCTTT CASSLQQGNTEAFF
TRBJ2-7 - TRBV5-1 - TGCGCCAGCAGACCTGGATCCTCCTACGAGCAGTACTTC CASRPGSSYEQYF
TRBJ1-1 - TRBV18 - TGTGCCAGCTCACCACGGGAATCTTGGGGCACTGAAGCTTTCTTT CASSPRESWGTEAFF
TRBJ2-7 - TRBV6-5 - TGTGCCAGCAGGGAAGGGACAAGCTCCTACGAGCAGTACTTC CASREGTSSYEQYF
TRBJ1-3 - TRBV7-8 - TGTGCCAGCAGCCGGTACTCTGGAAACACCATATATTTT CASSRYSGNTIYF
TRBJ1-1 - TRBV7-2 - TGTGCCAGCAGCCCGGGGGTGAGCACTGAAGCTTTCTTT CASSPGVSTEAFF
TRBJ1-2 - TRBV5-1 - TGTGCCAGCAGCTTGGGCAGGGGCGCGTTTGGCTACACCTTC CASSLGRGAFGYTF
TRBJ1-5 - TRBV19 TRBD1 TGTGCCAGTAGTCCAGGACAGGTCGGCAATCAGCCCCAGCATTTT CASSPGQVGNQPQHF
TRBJ1-3 - TRBV11-2 - TGTGCCAGCAGCTTAGCGGCAGGATCCCTGGGGCACACCATATATTTT CASSLAAGSLGHTIYF
TRBJ1-2 - TRBV6-1 - TGTGCCAGCATGGCACCCGGGGGGGATGGCTACACCTTC CASMAPGGDGYTF
TRBJ2-2 - TRBV5-6 - TGTGCCAGCAGCTTGGGAGGCGGCGGGGAGCTGTTTTTT CASSLGGGGELFF
TRBJ1-1 once TRBV20-1 - TGCAGTGCCCAGGTGGGGATTGAAGCTTTCTTT CSAQVGIEAFF
TRBJ2-5 - TRBV5-1 - TGCGCCAGCAGCTTGGCAGGTGGGAGTGGGGAGACCCAGTACTTC CASSLAGGSGETQYF
TRBJ1-5 once TRBV12-1 - TGTGCCAGCACCGGCAGGGAAAACCAGCCCCAGCATTTT CASTGRENQPQHF
TRBJ2-1 - TRBV4-1 TRBD2 TGCGCCAGCAGGGGACTAGCGGGAAGTTCGGTTTACAATGAGCAGTTCTTC CASRGLAGSSVYNEQFF
TRBJ1-4 - TRBV4-1 - TGCGCCAGCAGCCAACCGTCCCGGGGGAGAGGGGCTAATGAAAAACTGTTTTTT CASSQPSRGRGANEKLFF
TRBJ1-1 - TRBV5-1 TRBD1 TGCGCCAGCAGCTTTACAGGGGGGCCTAACACTGAAGCTTTCTTT CASSFTGGPNTEAFF
TRBJ1-5 - TRBV10-3 - TGTGCCAGCACCGACGGACAGTCAGACAATCAGCCCCAGCATTTT CASTDGQSDNQPQHF
TRBJ2-7 - TRBV4-3 - TGCGCCAGCAGCCAGGGACGGCAGTCCTACGAGCAGTACTTC CASSQGRQSYEQYF